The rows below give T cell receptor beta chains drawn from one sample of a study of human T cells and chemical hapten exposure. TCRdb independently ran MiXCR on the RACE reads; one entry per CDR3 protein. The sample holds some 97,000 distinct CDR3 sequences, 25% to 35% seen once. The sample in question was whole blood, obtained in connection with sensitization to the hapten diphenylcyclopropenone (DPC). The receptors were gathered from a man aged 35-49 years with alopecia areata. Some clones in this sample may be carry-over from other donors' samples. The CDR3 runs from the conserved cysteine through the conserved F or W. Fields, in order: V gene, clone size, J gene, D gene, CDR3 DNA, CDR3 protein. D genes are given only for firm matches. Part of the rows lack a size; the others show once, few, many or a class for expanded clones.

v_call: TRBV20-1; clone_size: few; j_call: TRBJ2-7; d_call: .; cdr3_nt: TGCAGTGCTAGAGACAGCTACTACGAGCAGTACTTC; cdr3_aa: CSARDSYYEQYF
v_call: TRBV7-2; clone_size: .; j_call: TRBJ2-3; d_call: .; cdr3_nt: TGTGCCAGCAGCTTAGGCGGACAGATCACAGATACGCAGTATTTT; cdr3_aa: CASSLGGQITDTQYF
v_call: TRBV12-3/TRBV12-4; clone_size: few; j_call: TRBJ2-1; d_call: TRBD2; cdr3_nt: TGTGCCAGCAGTTTGATTGGGACTAGCGGGATTTCCTACAATGAGCAGTTCTTC; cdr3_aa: CASSLIGTSGISYNEQFF
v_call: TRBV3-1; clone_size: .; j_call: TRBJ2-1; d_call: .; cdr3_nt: TGTGCCAGCAGCCAAGCTAACAATGAGCAGTTCTTC; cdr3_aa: CASSQANNEQFF
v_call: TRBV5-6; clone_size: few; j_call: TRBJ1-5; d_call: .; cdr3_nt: TGTGCCAGCAGCTACAGGCCATATAGCAATCAGCCCCAGCATTTT; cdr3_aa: CASSYRPYSNQPQHF
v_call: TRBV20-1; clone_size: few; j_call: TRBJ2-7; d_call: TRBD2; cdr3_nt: TGCAGTGCTAGAGATAACGGGAGGCCATCCTACGAGCAGTACTTC; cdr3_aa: CSARDNGRPSYEQYF
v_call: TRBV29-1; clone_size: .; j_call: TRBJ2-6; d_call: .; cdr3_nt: TGCAGCGTTTCGTTGGGGGGTGGTGGGGCCAACGTCCTGACTTTC; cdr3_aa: CSVSLGGGGANVLTF
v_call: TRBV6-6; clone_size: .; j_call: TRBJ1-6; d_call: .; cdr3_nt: TGTGCCACCCGGGAAGGGGTCTCACCCCTCCACTTT; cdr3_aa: CATREGVSPLHF
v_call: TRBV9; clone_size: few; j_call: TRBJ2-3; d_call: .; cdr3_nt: TGTGCCAGCAGCGTACAGCCTGCCACAGATACGCAGTATTTT; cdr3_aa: CASSVQPATDTQYF
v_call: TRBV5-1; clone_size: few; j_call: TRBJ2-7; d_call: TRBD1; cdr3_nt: TGCGCCAGCAGCTCTGGACAGGGGGCCCACGAGCAGTACTTC; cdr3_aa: CASSSGQGAHEQYF
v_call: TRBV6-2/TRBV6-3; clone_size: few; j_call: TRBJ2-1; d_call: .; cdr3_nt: TGTGCCAGCAGCCCACTCTACAATGAGCAGTTCTTC; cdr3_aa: CASSPLYNEQFF
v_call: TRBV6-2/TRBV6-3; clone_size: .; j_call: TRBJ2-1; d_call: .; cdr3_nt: TGTGCCAGCACTACACTTTGGCTGAACCGGGGGGAGCAGTTCTTC; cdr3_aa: CASTTLWLNRGEQFF
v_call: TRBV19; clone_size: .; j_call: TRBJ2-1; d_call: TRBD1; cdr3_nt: TGTGCCAGTAGTAGGGACAGGGGCCGGGGGGACAATGAGCAGTTCTTC; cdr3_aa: CASSRDRGRGDNEQFF
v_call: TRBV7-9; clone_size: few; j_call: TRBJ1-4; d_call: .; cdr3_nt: TGTGCCAGCAGCTTAGGAGGGGAAAAACTGTTTTTT; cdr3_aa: CASSLGGEKLFF
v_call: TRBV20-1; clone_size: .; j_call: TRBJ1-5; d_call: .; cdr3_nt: TGCAGTGCTAGAGCTCCGGGGAAACGAGGCAATCAGCCCCAGCATTTT; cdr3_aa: CSARAPGKRGNQPQHF
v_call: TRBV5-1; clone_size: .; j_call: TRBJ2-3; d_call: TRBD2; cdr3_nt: TGCGCCAGCAGCTGGGGACTAGCGGGACGAATTGAGATTAGCACAGATACGCAGTATTTT; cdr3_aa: CASSWGLAGRIEISTDTQYF
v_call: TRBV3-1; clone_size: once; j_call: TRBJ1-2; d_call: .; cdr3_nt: TGTGCCAGCAGCCAAGGGGGACGCTGGGGAGGCTACACCTTC; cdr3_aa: CASSQGGRWGGYTF
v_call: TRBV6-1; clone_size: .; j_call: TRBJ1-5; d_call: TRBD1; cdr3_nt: TGTGCCAGCAGCTCAACAGGGGCAAATAGCAATCAGCCCCAGCATTTT; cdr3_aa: CASSSTGANSNQPQHF
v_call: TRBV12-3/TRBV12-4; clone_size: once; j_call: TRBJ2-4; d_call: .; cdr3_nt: TGTGCCAGCAGTTTAATGGATCCGGGCGGCATTCAGTACTTC; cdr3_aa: CASSLMDPGGIQYF
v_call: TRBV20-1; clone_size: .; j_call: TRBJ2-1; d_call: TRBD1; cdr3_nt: TGCAGTGCTGTGGGACAGTCCTCCTACAATGAGCAGTTCTTC; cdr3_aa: CSAVGQSSYNEQFF
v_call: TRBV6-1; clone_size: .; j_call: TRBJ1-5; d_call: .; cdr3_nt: TGTGCCAGCGGAGGTCGGTACAATCAGCCCCAGCATTTT; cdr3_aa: CASGGRYNQPQHF
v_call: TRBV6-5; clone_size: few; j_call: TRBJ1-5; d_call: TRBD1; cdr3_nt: TGTGCCAGCAGGGTAGGACAGGGTAATCAGCCCCAGCATTTT; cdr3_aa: CASRVGQGNQPQHF
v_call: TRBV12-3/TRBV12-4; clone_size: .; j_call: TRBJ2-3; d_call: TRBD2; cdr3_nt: TGTGCCAGCACCTTTCTAGCGGGATACGGAGATACGCAGTATTTT; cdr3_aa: CASTFLAGYGDTQYF
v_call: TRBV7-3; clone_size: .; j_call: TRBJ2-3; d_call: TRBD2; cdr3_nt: TGTGCCAGCAGCTTAACTTTAGCTAGCGGGGCCAGCACAGATACGCAGTATTTT; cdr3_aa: CASSLTLASGASTDTQYF
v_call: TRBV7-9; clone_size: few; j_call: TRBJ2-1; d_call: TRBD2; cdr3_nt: TGTGCCAGCAGCCCCAACCCGGGGACTACCTACCAGAACAATGAGCAGTTCTTC; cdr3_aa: CASSPNPGTTYQNNEQFF
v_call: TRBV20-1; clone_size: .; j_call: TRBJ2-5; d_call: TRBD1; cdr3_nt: TGCAGTGCCACCGACCCCCTAAGGACAGCCACAGGGGCCCAGTACTTC; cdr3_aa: CSATDPLRTATGAQYF
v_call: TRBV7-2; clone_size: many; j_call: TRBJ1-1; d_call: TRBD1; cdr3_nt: TGTGCCAGCAGCCCTGCCAGGGGGAGGGGTGAAGCTTTCTTT; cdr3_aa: CASSPARGRGEAFF
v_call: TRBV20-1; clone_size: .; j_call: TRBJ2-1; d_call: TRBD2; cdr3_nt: TGCAGTGCTAGGGGCGGGAGAGCTGATGAGCAGTTCTTC; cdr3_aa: CSARGGRADEQFF
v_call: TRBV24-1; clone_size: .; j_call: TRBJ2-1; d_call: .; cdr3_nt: TGTGCCACCAGTGATTATGGCAGGAAAGGGTCCAATGAGCAGTTCTTC; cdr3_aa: CATSDYGRKGSNEQFF
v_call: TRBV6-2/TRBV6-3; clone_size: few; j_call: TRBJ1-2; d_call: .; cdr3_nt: TGTGCCAGCAGTTACCTTACCTTCGACTATGGCTACACCTTC; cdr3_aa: CASSYLTFDYGYTF
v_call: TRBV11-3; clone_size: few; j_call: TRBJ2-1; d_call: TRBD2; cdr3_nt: TGTGCCAGCAGCTGGACTAGCGGAAGCTCCTACAATGAGCAGTTCTTC; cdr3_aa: CASSWTSGSSYNEQFF
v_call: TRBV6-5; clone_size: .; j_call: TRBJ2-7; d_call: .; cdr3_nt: TGTGCCAGCAGTTACGTTAAGGGGGCCTACGAGCAGTACTTC; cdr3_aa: CASSYVKGAYEQYF